The clone carrying this T cell receptor (beta chain) has only a few counts. It was the approximately 120-subject validation cohort, separate from the roughly 700-subject first cohort, to which the donors belonged. Libraries were prepared by immunoSEQ multiplex PCR; TCRdb keeps only in-frame clonotypes and omits some of them. The data show approximately 120,000 clones, roughly 89% seen once. The data were obtained in a study of cytomegalovirus exposure and HLA in healthy donors. Overall study context: The 120 or so validation repertoires used the same platform as the approximately 670 first-cohort repertoires (as reported by a later analysis).

The CDR3 runs 16 residues. Trimming shortened V by 2 bases and J by 0 bases, and 13 bases separated the two germline ends. Germline loops: CDR1 GTSNPN, CDR2 SVGIG (reference sequence). V usage is TRBV30 and J usage is TRBJ1-4; D remains ambiguous. The sequence came from a woman aged 18 to 35 in good health and CMV-seronegative. The sequenced sample consisted of PBMCs. The DNA of the CDR3 is TGTGCCTGGAGTAGATTAACGAGGACAACTAATGAAAAACTGTTTTTT. Amino acid sequence: CAWSRLTRTTNEKLFF.